This T cell receptor (beta chain) was found in a study of T cell changes during pregnancy in multiple sclerosis. The CDR3 runs to 15 residues. From germline, CDR1 is SGHAT and CDR2 FQDESV (reference sequence). Between the trimmed V and J ends, which lost 0 bases and 2 bases, there was a span of 9 bases. The protocol was immunoSEQ multiplex PCR, while the TCRdb copy is restricted to in-frame clones and leaves out a portion. Among about 41,000 clones listed, 70% to 90% were seen once. In its sample, this clone was seen once. Sample: CD4+ T cells from peripheral blood mononuclear cells, taken in the first trimester of pregnancy. The V call is TRBV11-1, the J call TRBJ2-3; D possibly corresponds to TRBD1 (5 bases). The clonotype was recovered from a female donor with multiple sclerosis, enrolled in a pregnancy study. The CDR3 nucleotides are TGTGCCAGCAGCTTAGCTTCAGGGCCCACAGATACGCAGTATTTT. Residues: CASSLASGPTDTQYF.